Below are 27 T cell receptor beta chains sequenced from a single sample in a study of cytomegalovirus exposure and HLA in healthy donors. PCR employed 60 Vbeta and 13 Jbeta primers. Assay used: immunoSEQ multiplex PCR; TCRdb lists only in-frame clones, some missing. The sample lists about 98,000 clones, less than 70% seen once, with 1.2% in the top ten. Sequencing was carried out using PBMCs. These TCRs come from a female donor in good health and CMV-seronegative.

V gene TRBV5-4 combines with J gene TRBJ1-2; 8 positions match TRBD1. Germline-derived CDR1 and CDR2 are SGHNT and YYREEE (reference sequence). Unmatched junction bases numbered 12, after V lost 3 bases and J lost 5 bases. CDR3 length equals 16 residues. CDR3 region: CASSSNTGGSFYGYTF. The DNA for the CDR3 is TGTGCCAGCAGCTCCAATACAGGGGGATCTTTTTATGGCTACACCTTC.

V gene TRBV7-9 combines with J gene TRBJ2-4, with D tentatively TRBD1 (6 bases). The CDR3 has 13 amino acids. V was trimmed by 5 bases and J by 6 bases, leaving 11 bases between them. CDR1 is SEHNR and CDR2 is FQNEAQ in the germline V gene (reference sequence). The CDR3 bases are TGTGCCAGCAGCCAGGGGTTCGGAAACATTCAGTACTTC. It yields the protein CASSQGFGNIQYF. The whole variable domain, filled in from reference TRBV7-9 and TRBJ2-4, reads DTGVSQNPRHKITKRGQNVTFRCDPISEHNRLYWYRQTLGQGPEFLTYFQNEAQLEKSRLLSDRFSAERPKGSFSTLEIQRTEQGDSAMYLCASSQGFGNIQYFGAGTRLSVL.

This clone was found a few times. The chain recombines TRBV2 with TRBJ2-1; possible D gene TRBD2, 5 bases. V was shortened by 6 bases and J by 1 base, with 7 bases between the two germline ends. Germline lookup yields CDR1 SNHLY and CDR2 FYNNEI. This CDR3 is built from 13 residues. The CDR3 here is CASRLVSYNEQFF. Here the CDR3 DNA reads TGTGCCAGCAGACTAGTATCCTACAATGAGCAGTTCTTC.

This chain connects TRBV5-1 to TRBJ2-2; possible D gene TRBD1, 6 bases. Trimming stripped 7 bases from V and 4 bases from J, with 14 bases between. CDR3 length: 14 residues. The germline V gene has CDR1 SGHRS and CDR2 YFSETQ. CDR3 sequence (DNA): TGCGCCAGCGAGATGCAGGGGTCCACCGGGGAGCTGTTTTTT. As protein: CASEMQGSTGELFF. Together with reference TRBV5-1 and TRBJ2-2, the CDR3 gives the full variable domain: KAGVTQTPRYLIKTRGQQVTLSCSPISGHRSVSWYQQTPGQGLQFLFEYFSETQRNKGNFPGRFSGRQFSNSRSEMNVSTLELGDSALYLCASEMQGSTGELFFGEGSRLTVL.

CDR3 amino acids: CASSPAGGIYGYTF. The CDR3 DNA reads TGTGCCAGCAGCCCCGCAGGGGGCATCTATGGCTACACCTTC. V gene TRBV6-5 combines with J gene TRBJ1-2, with 8 nucleotides matching TRBD1. This CDR3 has 14 amino acids. V trimming: 6 bases; J trimming: 4 bases; junction bases outside the gene matches: 7. Germline V gives CDR1 MNHEY, CDR2 SVGAGI.

The genes are TRBV5-1 and TRBJ2-5; TRBD1 agrees at 10 bases. The CDR3 runs 15 residues. From germline, CDR1 is SGHRS and CDR2 YFSETQ. J was trimmed by 1 base and V by 4 bases; bases with no gene match: 4. This chain's CDR3 is CASSVTGGGQETQYF. CDR3 sequence (DNA): TGCGCCAGCAGCGTGACAGGGGGCGGCCAAGAGACCCAGTACTTC.

V and J are TRBV11-3 and TRBJ1-6; perhaps TRBD1 as D (5 bases). Germline-derived CDR1 and CDR2 are SGHNT and YENEEA. V gave up 1 base and J gave up 7 bases, with 8 bases separating them. The CDR3 covers 14 residues. CDR3 bases: TGTGCCAGCAGCTTAGCTGGGGGGAATTCACCCCTCCACTTT. Translated: CASSLAGGNSPLHF.

Here the CDR3 reads CASSYSNSPLHF. The CDR3, as DNA: TGTGCCAGCAGTTATTCAAATTCACCCCTCCACTTT. The chain recombines TRBV6-6 with TRBJ1-6; D uncertain. The germline V gene encodes CDR1 MNHNY and CDR2 SVGAGI (reference sequence). Trimming cost V 3 bases and J 7 bases, with 4 bases left between them. The CDR3 is 12 amino acids.

The V and J genes are TRBV28 and TRBJ2-2; no clear D gene. Germline CDR1 and CDR2: MDHEN and SYDVKM. V was cut by 7 bases and J by 4 bases, with 10 bases left in between. The CDR3 is made up of 13 amino acids. The CDR3 DNA is TGTGCCAGCATTCTCCACACCACCGGGGAGCTGTTTTTT. Residues: CASILHTTGELFF.

This rearrangement joins TRBV28 to TRBJ1-1; perhaps TRBD1 as D (5 bases). The CDR3 is 12 residues long. Germline V gene lookup returns CDR1 MDHEN and CDR2 SYDVKM. Between the trimmed V and J ends, which lost 9 bases and 4 bases, there was a span of 12 bases. In DNA, the CDR3 is TGTGCCAGTAGCGCGGGGGGCACTGAAGCTTTCTTT. Amino acid sequence: CASSAGGTEAFF.

This clone showed up just a few times. This rearrangement joins TRBV28 to TRBJ1-3, with D possibly being TRBD1 (6 bases). The CDR3 consists of 15 residues. Germline V gene sequence: CDR1 MDHEN, CDR2 SYDVKM. Trimming took off 6 bases at V and 0 bases at J, with 12 bases between the two ends. The CDR3 DNA reads as TGTGCCAGCAGCCGGGACAAGACCTCTGGAAACACCATATATTTT. Its translation is CASSRDKTSGNTIYF.

This chain links TRBV7-6 with TRBJ2-7; 7 bases line up with TRBD1. This CDR3 comprises 15 residues. J gave up 4 bases and V 1 base, and 7 bases lay outside the gene matches. Looked up from germline, CDR1 is SGHVS and CDR2 is FNYEAQ. DNA for the CDR3: TGTGCCAGCAGCTTAGTCGGGGACAGTGGTTACGAGCAGTACTTC. Its protein is CASSLVGDSGYEQYF.

The chain has TRBV28 and TRBJ2-7; 7 bases align to TRBD1. V gave up 8 bases and J gave up 2 bases; unmatched junction bases: 6. CDR3 length: 13 amino acids. In germline, CDR1 is MDHEN, CDR2 SYDVKM. The CDR3 region has the DNA TGTGCCAGCTCCGGGACAGCTGCCTACGAGCAGTACTTC. It yields the protein CASSGTAAYEQYF. Full variable domain (rest looked up from reference TRBV28 and TRBJ2-7): DVKVTQSSRYLVKRTGEKVFLECVQDMDHENMFWYRQDPGLGLRLIYFSYDVKMKEKGDIPEGYSVSREKKERFSLILESASTNQTSMYLCASSGTAAYEQYFGPGTRLTVT.

The chain carries TRBV30 and TRBJ1-1; D call uncertain. The CDR3 covers 11 residues. The V end was cut by 3 bases, the J end by 4 bases, with 6 bases between. Germline values: CDR1 GTSNPN, CDR2 SVGIG (reference sequence). CDR3 nucleotide sequence: TGTGCCTGGAGAGAGGGCACTGAAGCTTTCTTT. Translation gives CAWREGTEAFF.

The rearrangement uses TRBV4-1 and TRBJ2-2; possible D gene TRBD2, 6 bases. This CDR3 has 16 amino acids. V was trimmed by 5 bases and J by 7 bases, leaving 20 bases between them. Per the germline V gene, CDR1 is MGHRA and CDR2 is YSYEKL. CDR3 DNA sequence: TGCGCCAGCAGCATACGGGACTCCTTTCCGAACGGGGAGCTGTTTTTT. It translates to CASSIRDSFPNGELFF.

The chain employs TRBV4-1 and TRBJ2-1; D gene unclear. The CDR3 runs to 13 residues. CDR1 is MGHRA, CDR2 YSYEKL, per germline. V was shortened by 1 base and J by 6 bases, with 7 bases between the two germline ends. CDR3 residues: CASSQATGNEQFF. The CDR3 DNA is TGCGCCAGCAGCCAAGCCACCGGCAATGAGCAGTTCTTC.

V usage is TRBV19 and J usage is TRBJ1-1, with TRBD1 as a possible D gene (6 bases). CDR3 length: 15 amino acids. Deletions cut 6 bases from V and 6 bases from J, with 20 bases between. Germline V gene lookup returns CDR1 LNHDA and CDR2 SQIVND (reference sequence). The CDR3 DNA reads as TGTGCCAGTAGCCCCGAGGACAGTCGGGCGGCTGAAGCTTTCTTT. Amino acids: CASSPEDSRAAEAFF. Combining the CDR3 with reference TRBV19 and TRBJ1-1 gives the whole variable domain DGGITQSPKYLFRKEGQNVTLSCEQNLNHDAMYWYRQDPGQGLRLIYYSQIVNDFQKGDIAEGYSVSREKKESFPLTVTSAQKNPTAFYLCASSPEDSRAAEAFFGQGTRLTVV.

The V and J genes are TRBV25-1 and TRBJ2-2; D ambiguous. The V gene's germline CDR1 is MGHDK and CDR2 SYGVNS. CDR3 length equals 13 residues. V lost 5 bases, J lost 6 bases, and 10 bases lay in between. CDR3 sequence: CASSPPRPGELFF. CDR3 DNA sequence: TGTGCCAGCAGTCCTCCTAGGCCCGGGGAGCTGTTTTTT.

The chain couples TRBV7-9 to TRBJ1-3; D remains unclear. V lost 3 bases to trimming and J lost 0 bases, with 6 bases between them. Germline CDR1 is SEHNR and CDR2 is FQNEAQ (reference sequence). The CDR3 consists of 14 residues. In DNA, the CDR3 is TGTGCCAGCAGCTTGGAGATCTCTGGAAACACCATATATTTT. Amino acids: CASSLEISGNTIYF.

The CDR3 sequence: CASRDQGNTEAFF. For the CDR3, the DNA is TGTGCCAGCAGGGACCAGGGGAACACTGAAGCTTTCTTT. This chain uses TRBV2 with TRBJ1-1, with D perhaps TRBD1 (5 bases). Germline CDR1 is SNHLY and CDR2 is FYNNEI. The CDR3 runs 13 residues. The V end lost 6 bases, the J end lost 1 base, and 9 bases lay between the germline ends. The whole variable domain, remainder taken from reference TRBV2 and TRBJ1-1, is EPEVTQTPSHQVTQMGQEVILRCVPISNHLYFYWYRQILGQKVEFLVSFYNNEISEKSEIFDDQFSVERPDGSNFTLKIRSTKLEDSAMYFCASRDQGNTEAFFGQGTRLTVV.

The chain uses TRBV27 and TRBJ2-5; 10 bases are a match to TRBD2. Germline V gene lookup returns CDR1 MNHEY and CDR2 SMNVEV (reference sequence). The CDR3 has 16 amino acids. V was pared by 6 bases and J by 4 bases, with 11 bases of the junction left unmatched. CDR3 protein: CASSHYLAGVAETQYF. The CDR3 DNA sequence: TGTGCCAGCAGCCATTATCTAGCGGGAGTGGCAGAGACCCAGTACTTC.

The J gene is TRBJ1-2, the V gene TRBV9; 9 positions match TRBD1. The V gene's germline CDR1 is SGDLS and CDR2 YYNGEE. The CDR3 sequence is 15 residues long. The ends lost 3 bases at V and 7 bases at J; junction bases unmatched: 10. This CDR3 is CASSDYRGPGFGYTF. The CDR3 DNA reads as TGTGCCAGCAGCGACTACAGGGGGCCGGGGTTTGGCTACACCTTC.

The rearrangement links TRBV28 to TRBJ1-3, with D maybe TRBD1 (5 bases). Looked up from germline, CDR1 is MDHEN and CDR2 is SYDVKM. CDR3 size: 14 residues. V was pared by 7 bases and J by 2 bases, with 12 bases between. DNA of the CDR3: TGTGCCAGCAACATCGGGGGAACTGGAAACACCATATATTTT. It specifies CASNIGGTGNTIYF. Filled out from reference TRBV28 and TRBJ1-3, the complete variable domain reads DVKVTQSSRYLVKRTGEKVFLECVQDMDHENMFWYRQDPGLGLRLIYFSYDVKMKEKGDIPEGYSVSREKKERFSLILESASTNQTSMYLCASNIGGTGNTIYFGEGSWLTVV.

The J gene is TRBJ1-4, the V gene TRBV19; 7 bases map to TRBD1. CDR3 length: 12 amino acids. The J segment lost 7 bases and the V segment lost 7 bases, leaving 3 bases of the junction unmatched. Germline V lookup: CDR1 LNHDA, CDR2 SQIVND (reference sequence). Here the CDR3 DNA reads TGTGCCAGTACAGAGGGGGCTGAAAAACTGTTTTTT. Its translation is CASTEGAEKLFF.

The rearrangement joins TRBV30 to TRBJ2-5, with a tentative D call TRBD2 (5 bases). Germline V gene data show CDR1 as GTSNPN and CDR2 as SVGIG (reference sequence). Deletions cut 1 base from V and 1 base from J, with 16 bases between. This CDR3 comprises 16 residues. CDR3 residues: CAWSADTLGSQETQYF. Written as DNA, the CDR3 is TGTGCCTGGAGTGCTGATACCCTTGGGAGCCAAGAGACCCAGTACTTC. The complete variable domain, with remaining parts taken from reference TRBV30 and TRBJ2-5, reads SQTIHQWPATLVQPVGSPLSLECTVEGTSNPNLYWYRQAAGRGLQLLFYSVGIGQISSEVPQNLSASRPQDRQFILSSKKLLLSDSGFYLCAWSADTLGSQETQYFGPGTRLLVL.

The chain combines TRBV7-9 with TRBJ2-7; 10 bases line up with TRBD1. The V and J ends lost 5 bases and 1 base, in that order; junction bases with no gene match: 8. Germline assignment: CDR1 SEHNR and CDR2 FQNEAQ (reference sequence). The CDR3 is 16 residues long. The CDR3 protein is CASSPAGTGVSYEQYF. CDR3 bases: TGTGCCAGCAGCCCGGCCGGGACAGGGGTATCCTACGAGCAGTACTTC.

This sequence joins TRBV18 and TRBJ1-2, with D unclear. V shed 0 bases and J shed 7 bases, with 6 bases lying between them. Germline V lookup: CDR1 KGHSH, CDR2 LQKENI. This CDR3 is built from 12 residues. In nucleotides, the CDR3 is TGTGCCAGCTCACCACCCCAGTCTGGCTACACCTTC. Its translation is CASSPPQSGYTF.